This TCR beta chain was observed in a study of T cell repertoires in cytomegalovirus infection. Germline loops: CDR1 KGHSH, CDR2 LQKENI. The CDR3 is 15 amino acids. Trimming shortened V by 0 bases and J by 5 bases, and 8 bases separated the two germline ends. This clonotype was counted only a few times. Its antigen remains unidentified. TCRdb used MiXCR to reprocess the reads, holding one entry per CDR3 protein. The sample yields tens of thousands of distinct CDR3 sequences, 20% to 30% seen once. The TCR comes from a human donor in good health (CMV status not recorded). Some clones in this sample may be carry-over from other donors' samples. The V and J genes are TRBV18 and TRBJ1-6; tentatively, D is TRBD1 (5 bases). This specimen consisted of CD8+ T cells from cultured PBMCs, obtained from culture after CMV antigen stimulation. DNA of the CDR3: TGTGCCAGCTCACCACCGGGGGGTAATAATTCACCCCTCCACTTT. Amino acid sequence: CASSPPGGNNSPLHF.